The clone carrying this TCR beta chain was recorded once. The source of the sample is a study of cytomegalovirus exposure and HLA in healthy donors. This PCR relied on a set of 60 Vbeta primers and 13 Jbeta primers. Using immunoSEQ multiplex PCR, the repertoire was profiled, and TCRdb retains in-frame clones only, with some absent. Of 110,000 or so clones in the sample, around 73% were seen once. The ends lost 5 bases at V and 1 base at J; junction bases unmatched: 8. Germline CDR1 reads SGHVS; CDR2 reads FQNEAQ. The CDR3 runs 18 residues. The genes are TRBV7-8 and TRBJ2-3; 14 bases line up with TRBD2. The TCR sequence derives from a woman in her 30s in good health and CMV-seropositive. The sequencing input was PBMCs. DNA of the CDR3: TGTGCCAGCAGCCCCGGACTAGCGGGAGGTTGGGGCACAGATACGCAGTATTTT. Translation gives CASSPGLAGGWGTDTQYF.